Each of the 10 T cell receptor beta chains below was sequenced from the same sample in a study of OX40 agonist ivuxolimab in advanced cancers. Produced via immunoSEQ multiplex PCR; TCRdb's table is partial and in-frame only. Among 70,000 to 95,000 clones listed, around 82% were seen once. The sample in question was CD4+ or CD8+ T cells sorted from blood, obtained in a trial of the OX40 agonist ivuxolimab. All receptors come from an adult with an advanced solid tumor such as melanoma, head and neck, liver or kidney cancer.

The chain is built from TRBV6-1 and TRBJ1-4, with D possibly matching TRBD1 (5 bases). CDR1 MNHNS and CDR2 SASEGT come from the germline V gene. V shed 3 bases and J shed 11 bases, with 16 bases lying between them. This CDR3 has 14 amino acids. CDR3 residues: CASSELLVGGKLFF. CDR3 DNA sequence: TGTGCCAGCAGTGAGCTCCTTGTTGGGGGTAAACTGTTTTTT.

V usage is TRBV6-1 and J usage is TRBJ1-2; 8 positions match TRBD1. Germline V gene data show CDR1 as MNHNS and CDR2 as SASEGT. The length of the CDR3 is 14 residues. V shed 6 bases and J 4 bases; nucleotides not matched to a gene: 7. CDR3 sequence (DNA): TGTGCCAGCAGCCCTAATCAGGGGGCCTATGGCTACACCTTC. As protein: CASSPNQGAYGYTF.

The rearrangement uses TRBV7-6 and TRBJ2-2; TRBD2 agrees at 14 bases. V was pared by 5 bases and J by 5 bases, with 4 bases of the junction left unmatched. Germline assignment: CDR1 SGHVS and CDR2 FNYEAQ. The CDR3 extends over 16 amino acids. The CDR3 nucleotides read TGTGCCAGCAGCCCGGGACTAGCGGGAGAAACCGGGGAGCTGTTTTTT. It specifies CASSPGLAGETGELFF. The full variable domain, its missing parts supplied by reference TRBV7-6 and TRBJ2-2, is GAGVSQSPRYKVTKRGQDVALRCDPISGHVSLYWYRQALGQGPEFLTYFNYEAQQDKSGLPNDRFSAERPEGSISTLTIQRTEQRDSAMYRCASSPGLAGETGELFFGEGSRLTVL.

The V and J genes are TRBV6-1 and TRBJ1-3; tentative D call: TRBD1 (5 bases). The CDR3 is 16 amino acids. V was pared by 0 bases and J by 1 base, with 10 bases between. Looked up from germline, CDR1 is MNHNS and CDR2 is SASEGT. As DNA, the CDR3 is TGTGCCAGCAGTGAAGCGGTCGGGGGTTCTGGAAACACCATATATTTT. Protein sequence: CASSEAVGGSGNTIYF.

This chain connects TRBV25-1 to TRBJ1-2, with a tentative D call TRBD1 (6 bases). This CDR3 region has 13 residues. Germline CDR1 and CDR2: MGHDK and SYGVNS. Trimming removed 1 base from V and 4 bases from J, with 7 bases in between. As DNA, the CDR3 is TGTGCCAGCAGTGAATCGGGGGCCTATGGCTACACCTTC. This gives the protein CASSESGAYGYTF.

V gene TRBV7-2 combines with J gene TRBJ1-3; 9 bases match TRBD1. CDR3 size: 18 residues. The ends lost 4 bases at V and 0 bases at J; junction bases unmatched: 10. The germline V gene has CDR1 SGHTA and CDR2 FQGNSA. The CDR3 coding sequence is TGTGCCAGCAGCTCAAGGGGACAGGGCTTCAGCTCTGGAAACACCATATATTTT. Protein sequence: CASSSRGQGFSSGNTIYF. Based on the CDR3 plus reference TRBV7-2 and TRBJ1-3, the full variable domain is GAGVSQSPSNKVTEKGKDVELRCDPISGHTALYWYRQSLGQGLEFLIYFQGNSAPDKSGLPSDRFSAERTGGSVSTLTIQRTQQEDSAVYLCASSSRGQGFSSGNTIYFGEGSWLTVV.

The chain is built from TRBV5-4 and TRBJ2-7, with D tentatively TRBD1 (5 bases). The CDR3 sequence is 14 residues long. Germline CDR1 is SGHNT and CDR2 is YYREEE (reference sequence). Trimming took 4 bases from V and 3 from J, leaving 14 bases between them. CDR3 DNA sequence: TGTGCCAGCAGCCCCGAACCAGGGATCTACGAGCAGTACTTC. Protein: CASSPEPGIYEQYF.

The chain couples TRBV27 to TRBJ2-5, with unresolved D. There are 13 residues in the CDR3. CDR1 and CDR2 (germline): MNHEY, SMNVEV (reference sequence). V dropped 2 bases and J dropped 2 bases, with 6 bases sitting between them. The CDR3 spells CASSLREQETQYF. Here the CDR3 DNA reads TGTGCCAGCAGTTTAAGGGAACAAGAGACCCAGTACTTC.

This clone has a single count. The V call is TRBV4-3, the J call TRBJ2-1, with D perhaps matching TRBD1 (6 bases). Trimming cost V 1 base and J 8 bases, with 9 bases left between them. The germline V gene encodes CDR1 LGHNA and CDR2 YSLEER. CDR3 size: 13 residues. The CDR3 here is CASSQVPGDEQFF. DNA for the CDR3: TGCGCCAGCAGCCAAGTTCCAGGGGATGAGCAGTTCTTC.

V is TRBV5-1 and J is TRBJ2-1, with TRBD1 matching 7 bases. Per the germline V gene, CDR1 is SGHRS and CDR2 is YFSETQ. CDR3 length: 14 amino acids. V trimming: 4 bases; J trimming: 5 bases; junction bases outside the gene matches: 6. The CDR3 DNA is TGCGCCAGCAGCGCCGGGACAGTTAACAATGAGCAGTTCTTC. This gives the protein CASSAGTVNNEQFF. Supplemented by reference TRBV5-1 and TRBJ2-1, the full variable domain reads KAGVTQTPRYLIKTRGQQVTLSCSPISGHRSVSWYQQTPGQGLQFLFEYFSETQRNKGNFPGRFSGRQFSNSRSEMNVSTLELGDSALYLCASSAGTVNNEQFFGPGTRLTVL.